The sequence of this T cell receptor beta chain was determined in a study of T-cell reconstitution after alpha-beta-depleted transplantation in children. A library of TCRbeta sequences, prepared with unique molecular identifiers, was generated. One entry per CDR3 protein results from TCRdb running MiXCR on the PCR reads. Found here are hundreds of thousands of distinct CDR3 sequences, around a sixth of them singletons; the top ten hold under 1.2%. The J segment lost 4 bases and the V segment lost 6 bases, leaving 2 bases of the junction unmatched. This CDR3 comprises 12 residues. Many counts were recorded for this clonotype.

The source is a human donor who donated a stem cell graft to a child with acute myeloid leukemia. The sequenced sample was PBMCs from the stem cell graft donor, obtained from the stem cell graft. The chain couples TRBV12-3 or TRBV12-4 to TRBJ1-2, with 7 nucleotides matching TRBD1. The CDR3 is CASRGQIYGYTF. The CDR3 nucleotides are TGTGCCAGCAGGGGACAGATCTATGGCTACACCTTC.